This T cell receptor (beta chain) derives from a study of blood T cell repertoires in COVID-19. Clones were sequenced by immunoSEQ multiplex PCR, and TCRdb holds only the in-frame ones, with some missing. The sample lists 100,000 to 150,000 clones, 75% to 90% occurring once. From germline, CDR1 is MNHNY and CDR2 SVGAGI (reference sequence). V was clipped by 5 bases and J by 0 bases, with 23 bases between them. This CDR3 spans 18 amino acids. The receptor was derived from a woman older than 75 with COVID-19, enrolled during active disease. The rearrangement links TRBV6-6 to TRBJ2-7; tentatively, D is TRBD1 (6 bases). Sequenced input: peripheral blood. CDR3 loop: CASSPGRGAGTFSYEQYF. CDR3 in DNA: TGTGCCAGCAGTCCGGGCCGTGGCGCCGGGACATTCTCCTACGAGCAGTACTTC.